The clone carrying this T cell receptor (beta chain) was recorded many times. The source of the sample is a study of molecular identifiers for immune sequencing clone quantification. The CDR3 loop spans 17 amino acids. V lost 2 bases to trimming and J lost 1 base; unmatched junction nucleotides: 4. Naive CD8 T cells were sorted, and the gate applied was CD8+CD4-CCR7+CD45RA+. MiXCR, run by TCRdb on the PCR reads, gives a single entry per CDR3 protein. The sample holds around 480,000 distinct CDR3 sequences, approximately 25% seen once. The origin of this receptor is a human donor in good health. Some libraries in this study had Jurkat cell RNA spiked in. Sequencing input: naive CD8+ T cells from blood, with Jurkat cell RNA spiked in. Regarding subset: FACS-sorted CD8+CD4-CCR7+CD45RA+ naive T cells. The rearrangement links TRBV12-3 or TRBV12-4 to TRBJ2-3; 12 bases align to TRBD2. CDR3 in DNA: TGTGCCAGCAGTTTACTAGCGGGAGGGCCGGGCACAGATACGCAGTATTTT. This translates into CASSLLAGGPGTDTQYF.